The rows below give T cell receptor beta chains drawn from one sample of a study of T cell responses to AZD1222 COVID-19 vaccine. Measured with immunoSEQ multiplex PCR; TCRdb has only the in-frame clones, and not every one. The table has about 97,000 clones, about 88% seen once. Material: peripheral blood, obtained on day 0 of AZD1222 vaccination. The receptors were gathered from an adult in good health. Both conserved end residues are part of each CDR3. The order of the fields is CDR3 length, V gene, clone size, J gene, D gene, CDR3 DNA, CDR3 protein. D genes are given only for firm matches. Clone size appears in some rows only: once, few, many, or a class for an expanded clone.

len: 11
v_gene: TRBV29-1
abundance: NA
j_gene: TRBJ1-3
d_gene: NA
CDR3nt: TGCAGCGTCAGATCAGGAAACACCATATATTTT
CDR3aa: CSVRSGNTIYF

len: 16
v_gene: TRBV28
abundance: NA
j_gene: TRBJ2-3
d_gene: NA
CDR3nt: TGTGCCAGCAGTGCCAGTTGGGGTGGAGGCACAGATACGCAGTATTTT
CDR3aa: CASSASWGGGTDTQYF

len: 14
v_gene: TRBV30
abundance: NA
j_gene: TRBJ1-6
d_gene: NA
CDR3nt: TGTGCCTGGAGTGTTGGGGGCAGGGTTTCACCCCTCCACTTT
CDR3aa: CAWSVGGRVSPLHF

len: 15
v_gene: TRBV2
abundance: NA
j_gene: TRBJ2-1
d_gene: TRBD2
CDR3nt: TGTGCCAGCAGGAGGGAGCGGGGGGCCTACAATGAGCAGTTCTTC
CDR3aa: CASRRERGAYNEQFF

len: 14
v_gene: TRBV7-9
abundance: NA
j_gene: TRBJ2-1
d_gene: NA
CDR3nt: TGTGCCAGCACCCTGAGTGGGAACCACAATGAGCAGTTCTTC
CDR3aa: CASTLSGNHNEQFF

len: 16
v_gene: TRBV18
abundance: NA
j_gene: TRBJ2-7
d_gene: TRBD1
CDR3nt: TGTGCCAGCTCGTCGTACGGGACAGGGGCATCCTACGAGCAGTACTTC
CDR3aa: CASSSYGTGASYEQYF

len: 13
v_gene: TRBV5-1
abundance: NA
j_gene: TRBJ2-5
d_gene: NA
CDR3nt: TGCGCCAGCAGCACGGGAGTTCGAGAGACCCAGTACTTC
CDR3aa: CASSTGVRETQYF

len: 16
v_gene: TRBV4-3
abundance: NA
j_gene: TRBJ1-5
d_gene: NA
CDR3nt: TGCGCCAGCAGCCCCCGCTGGGGGCTCGGCAATCAGCCCCAGCATTTT
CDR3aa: CASSPRWGLGNQPQHF

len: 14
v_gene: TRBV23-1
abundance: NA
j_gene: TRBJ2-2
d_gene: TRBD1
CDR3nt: TGCGCCCGCCTTCAGGACAGGGTTTATGGGGAGCTGTTTTTT
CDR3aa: CARLQDRVYGELFF

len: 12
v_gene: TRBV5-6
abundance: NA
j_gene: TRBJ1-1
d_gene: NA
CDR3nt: TGTGCCAGCACCTGGGTGGGCACTGAAGCTTTCTTT
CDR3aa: CASTWVGTEAFF

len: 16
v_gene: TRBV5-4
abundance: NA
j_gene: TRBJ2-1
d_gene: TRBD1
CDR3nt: TGTGCCAGCAGCGGTCCGAGGACAGGGGCTTACAATGAGCAGTTCTTC
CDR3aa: CASSGPRTGAYNEQFF

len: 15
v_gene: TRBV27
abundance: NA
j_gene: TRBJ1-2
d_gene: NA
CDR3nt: TGTGCCAGCAGTTTATACTCGACTGCTAACTATGGCTACACCTTC
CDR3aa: CASSLYSTANYGYTF

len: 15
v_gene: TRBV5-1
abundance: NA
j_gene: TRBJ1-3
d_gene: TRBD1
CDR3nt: TGCGCCAGCAGACCGACAGGGGGCCAGGGAAACACCATATATTTT
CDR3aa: CASRPTGGQGNTIYF

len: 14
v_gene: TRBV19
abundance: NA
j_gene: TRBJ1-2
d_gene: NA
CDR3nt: TGTGCCACCCTCGACGTGTGGAAGGGGTATGGCTACACCTTC
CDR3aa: CATLDVWKGYGYTF

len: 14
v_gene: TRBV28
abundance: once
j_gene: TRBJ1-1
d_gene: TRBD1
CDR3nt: TGTGCCAACACAGGGGCGAGAGGGAACACTGAAGCTTTCTTT
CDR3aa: CANTGARGNTEAFF

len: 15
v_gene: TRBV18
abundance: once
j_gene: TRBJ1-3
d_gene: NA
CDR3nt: TGTGCCAGCTCACTTCAACGGGGGGCGTCGGACACCATATATTTT
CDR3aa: CASSLQRGASDTIYF

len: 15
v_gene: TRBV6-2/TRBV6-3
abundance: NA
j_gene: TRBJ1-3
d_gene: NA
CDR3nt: TGTGCCAGCAGTTTGGACAAGATCTCTGGAAACACCATATATTTT
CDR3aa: CASSLDKISGNTIYF

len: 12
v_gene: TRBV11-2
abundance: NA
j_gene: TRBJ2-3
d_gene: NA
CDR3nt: TGTGCCAGCAGCCGATGGACAGATACGCAGTATTTT
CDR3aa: CASSRWTDTQYF

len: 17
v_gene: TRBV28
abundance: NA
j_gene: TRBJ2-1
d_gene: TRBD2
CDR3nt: TGTGCCAGCAGTGACCCCAGGAGCGGGGGGGTTAACAATGAGCAGTTCTTC
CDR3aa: CASSDPRSGGVNNEQFF

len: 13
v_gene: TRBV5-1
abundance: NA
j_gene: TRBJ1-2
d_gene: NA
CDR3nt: TGCGCCAGCAGCCCTTCGGATCAGAGCAGCTACACCTTC
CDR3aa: CASSPSDQSSYTF

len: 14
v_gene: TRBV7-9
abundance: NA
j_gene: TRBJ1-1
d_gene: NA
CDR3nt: TGTGCCAGCCTCCCGGATGTATTGAACACTGAAGCTTTCTTT
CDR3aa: CASLPDVLNTEAFF

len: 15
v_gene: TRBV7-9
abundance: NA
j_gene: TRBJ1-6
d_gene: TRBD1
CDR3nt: TGTGCCAGCAGCCCGGGAGACAGGGTTAATTCACCCCTCCACTTT
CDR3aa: CASSPGDRVNSPLHF

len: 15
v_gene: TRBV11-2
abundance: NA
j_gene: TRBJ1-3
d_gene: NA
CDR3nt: TGTGCCAGCAGCTTAAACTCTCGCTCTGGAAACACCATATATTTT
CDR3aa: CASSLNSRSGNTIYF

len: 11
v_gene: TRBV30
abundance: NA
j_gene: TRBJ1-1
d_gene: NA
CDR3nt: TGTGCCTGCGCTGTTGGCACTGAAGCTTTCTTT
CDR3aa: CACAVGTEAFF

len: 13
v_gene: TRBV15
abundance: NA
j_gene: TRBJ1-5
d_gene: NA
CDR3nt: TGTGCCACCAGCAGAGGGTGGGATCAGCCCCAGCATTTT
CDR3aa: CATSRGWDQPQHF

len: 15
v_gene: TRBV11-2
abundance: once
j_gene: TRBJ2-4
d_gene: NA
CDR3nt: TGTGCCAGCAGCTCCCCGGGGACCGCCAAAAACATTCAGTACTTC
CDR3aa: CASSSPGTAKNIQYF

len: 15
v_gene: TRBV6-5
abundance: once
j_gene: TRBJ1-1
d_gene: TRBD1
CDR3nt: TGTGCCAGCAGTTACGGGGACAGAATGAACACTGAAGCTTTCTTT
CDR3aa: CASSYGDRMNTEAFF